These 10 T cell receptor beta chains were all obtained from the same sample, sequenced in a study of CD8 T cells in Susac syndrome. When the RNA was reverse transcribed, random hexamers were used with an input of roughly 0.45 to 1 ug. TCRdb called the immunoSEQ multiplex PCR reads again in MiXCR, with one record for every CDR3 protein. This table holds approximately 70,000 distinct CDR3 sequences, more than 85% found once. Sequencing was done on a sample of CD8+ T cells from PBMCs. The receptors stem from a human donor in good health.

The genes are TRBV12-3 or TRBV12-4 and TRBJ1-2; unclear D gene. The V and J ends lost 6 bases and 7 bases respectively, with 15 bases between them. This CDR3 region has 13 residues. The CDR3 loop reads CASSPVRKSGYTF. DNA for the CDR3: TGTGCCAGCAGCCCCGTCAGAAAGAGTGGCTACACCTTC.

The rearrangement uses TRBV27 and TRBJ1-1; D possibly corresponds to TRBD1 (5 bases). Per the germline V gene, CDR1 is MNHEY and CDR2 is SMNVEV (reference sequence). V was clipped by 0 bases and J by 3 bases, with 14 bases between them. The CDR3 loop spans 16 amino acids. The CDR3 nucleotides read TGTGCCAGCAGTTTATCCCGGGGCTGGGGGGACACTGAAGCTTTCTTT. This codes for CASSLSRGWGDTEAFF.

The genes are TRBV5-4 and TRBJ2-1; D is ambiguous. The germline gives CDR1 SGHNT, CDR2 YYREEE (reference sequence). CDR3 length: 11 residues. Trimming took 6 bases from V and 2 from J, leaving 3 bases between them. DNA for the CDR3: TGTGCCAGCACTGCCTACAATGAGCAGTTCTTC. It yields the protein CASTAYNEQFF. The full variable domain, completed using reference TRBV5-4 and TRBJ2-1, is ETGVTQSPTHLIKTRGQQVTLRCSSQSGHNTVSWYQQALGQGPQFIFQYYREEENGRGNFPPRFSGLQFPNYSSELNVNALELDDSALYLCASTAYNEQFFGPGTRLTVL.

The rearrangement joins TRBV5-1 to TRBJ2-2; D remains ambiguous. V was cut by 4 bases and J by 5 bases, with 15 bases left in between. This CDR3 spans 15 amino acids. Germline V CDR1 and CDR2: SGHRS, YFSETQ. DNA of the CDR3: TGCGCCAGCAGCACAAGAGCTACTGGGACCGGGGAGCTGTTTTTT. Its protein product is CASSTRATGTGELFF.

This chain links TRBV27 with TRBJ2-2, with D perhaps matching TRBD1 (6 bases). Trimming removed 5 bases at V and 0 bases at J, with 13 bases between. Germline V gene sequence: CDR1 MNHEY, CDR2 SMNVEV (reference sequence). The CDR3 is made up of 16 amino acids. Here the CDR3 reads CASSPGTLANTGELFF. CDR3 nucleotide sequence: TGTGCCAGCAGTCCCGGGACACTAGCGAACACCGGGGAGCTGTTTTTT.

The chain has TRBV30 and TRBJ1-3; tentative D call: TRBD1 (6 bases). The CDR3 sequence is 15 residues long. Per the germline V gene, CDR1 is GTSNPN and CDR2 is SVGIG (reference sequence). Deletions cut 3 bases from V and 3 bases from J, with 15 bases between. The CDR3 bases are TGTGCCTGGAGCTATACAGGGATTGTTGGAAACACCATATATTTT. Translating gives CAWSYTGIVGNTIYF.

V gene TRBV15 combines with J gene TRBJ2-2; 9 bases agree with TRBD1. CDR3 size: 17 residues. In germline, CDR1 is LNHNV, CDR2 YYDKDF (reference sequence). With V trimmed by 0 bases and J by 3 bases, 5 bases remained unmatched. CDR3 coding DNA: TGTGCCACCAGCAGAGATCTGGGACAGGGTCACACCGGGGAGCTGTTTTTT. It yields the protein CATSRDLGQGHTGELFF.

The rearrangement links TRBV28 to TRBJ1-6; a weak D match, TRBD1 (5 bases). Germline V gene data show CDR1 as MDHEN and CDR2 as SYDVKM. V was pared by 6 bases and J by 8 bases, with 11 bases between. The CDR3 extends over 13 amino acids. CDR3: CASSDLGDSPLHF. The CDR3 DNA sequence: TGTGCCAGCAGCGATCTGGGGGATTCACCCCTCCACTTT.

CDR3 protein: CASSDPLVYEQYF. CDR3 bases: TGTGCCAGCAGTGATCCCCTCGTCTACGAGCAGTACTTC. The rearrangement uses TRBV2 and TRBJ2-7; D remains unclear. Germline V lookup: CDR1 SNHLY, CDR2 FYNNEI. V dropped 3 bases and J dropped 3 bases, with 9 bases sitting between them. The CDR3 consists of 13 residues.

V usage is TRBV7-2 and J usage is TRBJ2-7; 10 bases are a match to TRBD2. The CDR3 covers 15 residues. The germline gives CDR1 SGHTA, CDR2 FQGNSA. The junction had 9 bases not matched to a gene; V was cut back by 5 bases and J by 5 bases. For the CDR3, the DNA is TGTGCCAGCAGCGCCCCTAGCGGGGGTTTCCACGAGCAGTACTTC. Translated: CASSAPSGGFHEQYF.